The clone carrying this T cell receptor (beta chain) was picked up a small number of times. Its antigen remains unidentified. V was pared by 0 bases and J by 7 bases, with 17 bases between. The CDR3 contains 17 residues. Germline V CDR1 and CDR2: SGHDT, YYEEEE. What was amplified from RNA transcripts were TCR beta CDR3 regions. First-round RT-PCR targeting the TCR CDR3 was performed with the HTBI primer set. TCRdb used MiXCR to reprocess the multiplex PCR reads, holding one entry per CDR3 protein. The top ten hold more than 7% of the sample, which has approximately 640,000 distinct CDR3 sequences, 45% seen once. This sample was included in a study of T cells in Graves' hyperthyroidism and ophthalmopathy. Study results and caveats: Researchers found most expanded thyroid clonotypes above 0.001 in blood as well.

This TCR was recovered from an adult man with Graves' disease, either hyperthyroidism or ophthalmopathy (not recorded which). The sample was peripheral blood or thyroid tissue (not recorded which). The chain recombines TRBV5-6 with TRBJ1-6; weak D call: TRBD1 (5 bases). The CDR3 sequence is CASSLGFAGTKNSPLHF. The CDR3 region has the DNA TGTGCCAGCAGCTTGGGTTTCGCGGGGACGAAAAATTCACCCCTCCACTTT.